The 16 T cell receptor beta chains below all came from one sample that was sequenced in a study of T cell changes during pregnancy in multiple sclerosis. The protocol was immunoSEQ multiplex PCR, while the TCRdb copy is restricted to in-frame clones and leaves out a portion. Of about 43,000 clones in the sample, about 90% were seen once. The specimen comprised peripheral blood, sampled in the second trimester of pregnancy. These receptors were taken from a female donor in good health, enrolled as a control in a pregnancy study.

V is TRBV29-1 and J is TRBJ2-7; 9 bases match TRBD1. The CDR3 length is 15 residues. The J segment lost 4 bases and the V segment lost 6 bases, leaving 13 bases of the junction unmatched. Germline V gives CDR1 SQVTM, CDR2 ANQGSEA. The CDR3 loop is CSVPGRTGAGYEQYF. The CDR3 nucleotides are TGCAGCGTCCCGGGTAGGACAGGGGCTGGGTACGAGCAGTACTTC.

This sequence joins TRBV27 and TRBJ2-7; 10 bases match TRBD1. Per germline, CDR1 MNHEY and CDR2 SMNVEV (reference sequence). The ends lost 4 bases at V and 2 bases at J; junction bases unmatched: 17. The CDR3 has 19 residues. DNA for the CDR3: TGTGCCAGCAGTTACAGAGGGACAGGGGTGGGTAGCGGCGCCTACGAGCAGTACTTC. Translating gives CASSYRGTGVGSGAYEQYF.

This clone turned up a few times. The chain couples TRBV19 to TRBJ1-2; a weak D match, TRBD1 (5 bases). Germline CDR1 LNHDA, CDR2 SQIVND (reference sequence). V was trimmed by 3 bases and J by 4 bases, leaving 9 bases between them. This CDR3 contains 13 residues. The CDR3 region is CASSIQGTYGYTF. CDR3 nucleotide sequence: TGTGCCAGTAGTATCCAGGGAACCTATGGCTACACCTTC. Using reference TRBV19 and TRBJ1-2 for the parts outside the CDR3, the full variable domain is DGGITQSPKYLFRKEGQNVTLSCEQNLNHDAMYWYRQDPGQGLRLIYYSQIVNDFQKGDIAEGYSVSREKKESFPLTVTSAQKNPTAFYLCASSIQGTYGYTFGSGTRLTVV.

This chain uses TRBV7-8 with TRBJ1-3; the D is unclear. The CDR3 extends over 16 amino acids. The ends were cut back, 1 base at V and 0 bases at J, with 10 bases in the middle. The germline gives CDR1 SGHVS, CDR2 FQNEAQ. This CDR3 reads CASSLVIPSSGNTIYF. In DNA, the CDR3 is TGTGCCAGCAGCTTAGTAATCCCGAGCTCTGGAAACACCATATATTTT.

The V gene is TRBV15, the J gene TRBJ2-3; weak D call: TRBD1 (6 bases). This CDR3 comprises 16 residues. V was pared by 3 bases and J by 7 bases, with 20 bases between. The germline V gene has CDR1 LNHNV and CDR2 YYDKDF (reference sequence). Here the CDR3 reads CATSRGMDSPFHTQYF. CDR3 coding DNA: TGTGCCACCAGCAGGGGTATGGACAGCCCATTCCATACGCAGTATTTT.

This sequence joins TRBV6-6 and TRBJ2-7; 11 bases fit TRBD2. The V gene's germline CDR1 is MNHNY and CDR2 SVGAGI (reference sequence). The CDR3 contains 15 residues. Losses at the gene ends were 7 bases for V and 2 bases for J; bases not matched to a gene: 7. In DNA form, the CDR3 reads TGTGCCAGCACCCTGACTAGCGGGGCTGCCTACGAGCAGTACTTC. Protein sequence: CASTLTSGAAYEQYF.

This chain joins TRBV5-1 and TRBJ1-2; no clear D. V lost 4 bases and J 2 bases, leaving 6 bases between the germline ends. Looked up from germline, CDR1 is SGHRS and CDR2 is YFSETQ. The CDR3 consists of 12 residues. The CDR3 DNA is TGCGCCAGCAGCACCGGGAACTATGGCTACACCTTC. Amino acid sequence: CASSTGNYGYTF.

The genes are TRBV5-1 and TRBJ2-5; 10 nucleotides agree with TRBD2. The J call is in doubt because the DNA end fits TRBJ2-7 better. This CDR3 has 15 residues. Per the germline V gene, CDR1 is SGHRS and CDR2 is YFSETQ. CDR3 coding DNA: TGCGCCAGCAGCCCCGGATTAGCGGGGGGCTACGAGCAGTACTTC. Its translation is CASSPGLAGGYEQYF.

The rearrangement uses TRBV6-6 and TRBJ2-1, with no clear D. V lost 0 bases to trimming and J lost 6 bases, with 9 bases between them. The length of the CDR3 is 14 residues. Germline V lookup: CDR1 MNHNY, CDR2 SVGAGI (reference sequence). DNA of the CDR3: TGTGCCAGCAGTTACTCGAGTCGCCCCAATGAGCAGTTCTTC. Protein sequence: CASSYSSRPNEQFF.

The V and J genes are TRBV19 and TRBJ2-7, with a weak D call TRBD1 (5 bases). This CDR3 region has 15 residues. Germline V lookup: CDR1 LNHDA, CDR2 SQIVND (reference sequence). Between the trimmed V and J ends, which lost 2 bases and 6 bases, there was a span of 17 bases. CDR3 protein: CASSIQGSGSSEQYF. In nucleotides, the CDR3 is TGTGCCAGTAGTATACAGGGCTCAGGGTCATCCGAGCAGTACTTC.

The CDR3 is CASSRASGTNEQFF. The CDR3 region has the DNA TGTGCCAGTAGTCGGGCTAGCGGGACCAATGAGCAGTTCTTC. The V call is TRBV19, the J call TRBJ2-1; TRBD2 aligns across 9 bases. Per germline, CDR1 LNHDA and CDR2 SQIVND (reference sequence). The CDR3 loop spans 14 amino acids. The V and J ends lost 5 bases and 6 bases, in that order; junction bases with no gene match: 5.

CDR3: CASSRRTQGAETQYF. CDR3 bases: TGTGCCAGCAGCCGCCGGACCCAAGGGGCAGAGACCCAGTACTTC. This chain joins TRBV11-3 and TRBJ2-5, with D perhaps TRBD1 (5 bases). Germline V CDR1 and CDR2: SGHNT, YENEEA. Deletions cut 5 bases from V and 4 bases from J, with 17 bases between. The CDR3 sequence is 15 residues long.

The chain joins TRBV19 to TRBJ2-1; 11 nucleotides match TRBD2. The CDR3 loop spans 16 amino acids. The junction had 0 bases not matched to a gene; V was cut back by 0 bases and J by 2 bases. Germline CDR1 reads LNHDA; CDR2 reads SQIVND (reference sequence). This CDR3 reads CASSIDSGGAYNEQFF. CDR3 bases: TGTGCCAGTAGTATAGATAGCGGGGGGGCCTACAATGAGCAGTTCTTC.

V usage is TRBV15 and J usage is TRBJ2-7; tentatively, D is TRBD2 (5 bases). The CDR3 runs 14 residues. Deletions cut 0 bases from V and 4 bases from J, with 10 bases between. In germline, CDR1 is LNHNV, CDR2 YYDKDF (reference sequence). The CDR3 region is CATSREGRGYEQYF. CDR3 nucleotides: TGTGCCACCAGCAGAGAGGGGAGAGGGTACGAGCAGTACTTC. The whole variable domain, remainder taken from reference TRBV15 and TRBJ2-7, is DAMVIQNPRYQVTQFGKPVTLSCSQTLNHNVMYWYQQKSSQAPKLLFHYYDKDFNNEADTPDNFQSRRPNTSFCFLDIRSPGLGDTAMYLCATSREGRGYEQYFGPGTRLTVT.

V and J are TRBV27 and TRBJ2-4; 7 bases are shared with TRBD1. After removal of 6 bases from V and 5 bases from J, the junction contained 4 bases not matched to a gene. The CDR3 loop spans 13 amino acids. CDR1 is MNHEY, CDR2 SMNVEV, per germline (reference sequence). The DNA for the CDR3 is TGTGCCAGCAGACAGGGGCTCGAAAACATTCAGTACTTC. Its translation: CASRQGLENIQYF.

This chain joins TRBV5-6 and TRBJ1-5; no reliable D call. V lost 5 bases to trimming and J lost 11 bases, with 20 bases between them. The germline V gene has CDR1 SGHDT and CDR2 YYEEEE. CDR3 size: 14 residues. The CDR3 bases are TGTGCCAGCAGGAGAGGGCAGGCGGGCGGATCCCAGCATTTT. Translation gives CASRRGQAGGSQHF.